Detailed here is one T cell receptor beta chain. Antigen specificity is unknown. A much larger clone lies one base from this, so it may be a read error. The CDR3 runs to 13 residues. Germline V CDR1 and CDR2: SGHRS, YFSETQ. The data belong to a study of T cells in Graves' hyperthyroidism and ophthalmopathy. General observations from the study: Blood held most thyroid clonotypes expanded above 0.001 frequency.

Amplification of TCR beta CDR3 regions was performed using RNA transcripts as template. HTBI primers drove first-round RT-PCR of the TCR CDR3. TCRdb called the multiplex PCR reads again in MiXCR, with one record for every CDR3 protein. The sample has about 570,000 distinct CDR3 sequences; 46% are singletons. The chain carries TRBV5-1 and TRBJ1-4; D is unresolved. Material for sequencing was peripheral blood or thyroid tissue (not recorded which). This TCR derives from an adult woman with Graves' disease, either hyperthyroidism or ophthalmopathy (not recorded which). The CDR3 bases are TGCGCCAGCGGCTTGGTCCCGAATGAAAAACTGTTTTTT. Translating it yields CASGLVPNEKLFF.